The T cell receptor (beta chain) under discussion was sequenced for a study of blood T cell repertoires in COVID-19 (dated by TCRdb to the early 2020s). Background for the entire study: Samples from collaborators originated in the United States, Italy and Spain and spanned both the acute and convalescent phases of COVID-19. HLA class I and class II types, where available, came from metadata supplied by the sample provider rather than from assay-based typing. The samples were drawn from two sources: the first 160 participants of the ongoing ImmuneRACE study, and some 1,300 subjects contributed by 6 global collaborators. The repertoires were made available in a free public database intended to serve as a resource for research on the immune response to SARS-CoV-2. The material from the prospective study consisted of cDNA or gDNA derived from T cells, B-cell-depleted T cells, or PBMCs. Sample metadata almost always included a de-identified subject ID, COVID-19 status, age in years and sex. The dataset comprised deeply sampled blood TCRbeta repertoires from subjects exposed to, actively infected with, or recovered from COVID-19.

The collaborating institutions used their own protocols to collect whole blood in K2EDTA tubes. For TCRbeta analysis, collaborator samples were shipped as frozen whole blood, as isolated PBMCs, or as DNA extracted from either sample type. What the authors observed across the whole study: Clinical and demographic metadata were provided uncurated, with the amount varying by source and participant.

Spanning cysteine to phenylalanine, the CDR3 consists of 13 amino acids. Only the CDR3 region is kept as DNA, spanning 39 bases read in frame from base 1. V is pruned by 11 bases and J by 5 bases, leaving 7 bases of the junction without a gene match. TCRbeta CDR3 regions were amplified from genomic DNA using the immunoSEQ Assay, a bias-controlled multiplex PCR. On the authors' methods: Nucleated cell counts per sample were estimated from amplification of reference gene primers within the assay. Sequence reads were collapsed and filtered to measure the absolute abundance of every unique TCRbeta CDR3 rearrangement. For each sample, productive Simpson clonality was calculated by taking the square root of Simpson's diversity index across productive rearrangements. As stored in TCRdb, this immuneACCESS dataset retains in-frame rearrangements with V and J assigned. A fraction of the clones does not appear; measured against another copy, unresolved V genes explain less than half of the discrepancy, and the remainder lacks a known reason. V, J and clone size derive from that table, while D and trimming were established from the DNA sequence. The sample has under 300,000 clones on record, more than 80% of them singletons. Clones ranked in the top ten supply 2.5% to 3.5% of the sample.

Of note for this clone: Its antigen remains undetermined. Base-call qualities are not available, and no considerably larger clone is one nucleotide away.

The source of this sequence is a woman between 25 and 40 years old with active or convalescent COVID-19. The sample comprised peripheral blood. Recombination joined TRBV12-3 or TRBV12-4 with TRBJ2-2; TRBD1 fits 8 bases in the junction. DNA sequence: TGTGCCTCCCGGGACAGGCAGACCGGGGAGCTGTTTTTT. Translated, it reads CASRDRQTGELFF.